Below, one T cell receptor beta chain is given with its context. Its matching antigen is unknown. The sample comes from a study of T cell responses to AZD1222 COVID-19 vaccine. Germline V gene lookup returns CDR1 SGHTA and CDR2 FQGNSA. V shed 5 bases and J 3 bases; nucleotides not matched to a gene: 4. The CDR3 runs to 15 residues. Findings and limits, study-wide: Without day 14 samples, only post-peak T cell repertoires were studied.

Profiling relied on immunoSEQ multiplex PCR, and the TCRdb table lists in-frame clones only, not all of them. The sample carries 200,000 to 250,000 clones, about 95% recorded once. The chain carries TRBV7-2 and TRBJ1-4; 9 bases agree with TRBD1. The specimen comprised peripheral blood, sampled 28 days after the second dose of the MenACWY control vaccine. The receptor was isolated from an adult who received the MenACWY meningococcal vaccine as a control. CDR3 sequence: CASSPGQGPNEKLFF. The CDR3 DNA follows: TGTGCCAGCAGCCCGGGACAGGGACCTAATGAAAAACTGTTTTTT. The variable domain in full, with the rest retrieved from reference TRBV7-2 and TRBJ1-4, is GAGVSQSPSNKVTEKGKDVELRCDPISGHTALYWYRQSLGQGLEFLIYFQGNSAPDKSGLPSDRFSAERTGGSVSTLTIQRTQQEDSAVYLCASSPGQGPNEKLFFGSGTQLSVL.